Listed here are 8 T cell receptor beta chains from one sample, sequenced in a study of T-cell reconstitution after alpha-beta-depleted transplantation in children. Unique molecular identifiers were built into the TCRbeta library. TCRdb re-called the PCR reads through MiXCR, storing one row per CDR3 protein. The sample includes around 80,000 distinct CDR3 sequences, 15% to 20% of them seen just once. The sample in question was PBMCs, mostly from graft donor cells, obtained 360 days after TCRalphabeta/CD19-depleted stem cell transplant. The receptors come from a male patient aged 2-9 years who had a stem cell transplant for acute lymphoblastic leukemia, so the T cells may come from the graft donor.

This clonotype appeared a few times. CDR3: CASSQPPSYEQYF. The DNA of the CDR3 is TGTGCCAGCAGCCAACCTCCGTCCTACGAGCAGTACTTC. This rearrangement joins TRBV4-2 to TRBJ2-7, with unresolved D. The CDR3 contains 13 residues. V was clipped by 2 bases and J by 1 base, with 6 bases between them. CDR1 is LGHNA and CDR2 is YNFKEQ in the germline V gene.

This CDR3 is CASSKGTGGISYEQYF. The DNA of the CDR3 is TGTGCCAGCAGCAAAGGGACAGGGGGAATCTCCTACGAGCAGTACTTC. The chain recombines TRBV12-3 or TRBV12-4 with TRBJ2-7, with 11 bases identical to TRBD1. V shed 6 bases, J shed 0 bases, and the junction held 7 bases outside the gene matches. This CDR3 comprises 16 residues.

This chain uses TRBV10-3 with TRBJ2-3; 13 nucleotides line up with TRBD2. This CDR3 region has 15 residues. Germline assignment: CDR1 ENHRY and CDR2 SYGVKD. Losses at the gene ends were 5 bases for V and 7 bases for J; bases not matched to a gene: 6. CDR3 nucleotides: TGTGCCATCAGTAGTACTAGCGGGGGGGGACATACGCAGTATTTT. It is translated as CAISSTSGGGHTQYF.

The chain couples TRBV7-8 to TRBJ2-1, with D possibly matching TRBD1 (6 bases). V lost 5 bases to trimming and J lost 10 bases, with 21 bases between them. Germline V gene lookup returns CDR1 SGHVS and CDR2 FQNEAQ. The CDR3 length is 15 residues. CDR3 sequence: CASSQEGTQNYEQFF. In DNA form, the CDR3 reads TGTGCCAGCAGCCAAGAAGGGACACAAAATTACGAGCAGTTCTTC.

The chain combines TRBV5-1 with TRBJ2-1; the match to TRBD2 covers 11 bases. Per the germline V gene, CDR1 is SGHRS and CDR2 is YFSETQ. The CDR3 extends over 15 amino acids. V shed 1 base, J shed 7 bases, and the junction held 4 bases outside the gene matches. The CDR3 coding sequence is TGCGCCAGCAGCTTGTCACTAGCGGGAGTTAATGAGCAGTTCTTC. Protein: CASSLSLAGVNEQFF.

This clonotype was found a few times. This sequence joins TRBV29-1 and TRBJ2-2; 9 bases align to TRBD2. With V trimmed by 4 bases and J by 2 bases, 2 bases remained unmatched. The CDR3 runs 14 residues. Germline assignment: CDR1 SQVTM and CDR2 ANQGSEA. The CDR3 spells CSVGLAVNTGELFF. As DNA, the CDR3 is TGCAGCGTTGGACTAGCGGTAAACACCGGGGAGCTGTTTTTT.

The chain has TRBV2 and TRBJ2-1; 8 positions match TRBD2. In germline, CDR1 is SNHLY, CDR2 FYNNEI. The V and J ends lost 4 bases and 4 bases, in that order; junction bases with no gene match: 6. The CDR3 is made up of 15 amino acids. The CDR3: CASSGSGRGYNEQFF. The CDR3 DNA reads TGTGCCAGCAGTGGGTCCGGGAGGGGATACAATGAGCAGTTCTTC.

This chain connects TRBV9 to TRBJ2-7; 9 bases agree with TRBD2. The germline V gene encodes CDR1 SGDLS and CDR2 YYNGEE. V was pared by 2 bases and J by 5 bases, with 14 bases of the junction left unmatched. This CDR3 spans 17 amino acids. The CDR3 sequence is CASSVLPLGLARNEQYF. The CDR3 DNA sequence: TGTGCCAGCAGCGTTTTACCCCTCGGACTAGCGAGAAACGAGCAGTACTTC.